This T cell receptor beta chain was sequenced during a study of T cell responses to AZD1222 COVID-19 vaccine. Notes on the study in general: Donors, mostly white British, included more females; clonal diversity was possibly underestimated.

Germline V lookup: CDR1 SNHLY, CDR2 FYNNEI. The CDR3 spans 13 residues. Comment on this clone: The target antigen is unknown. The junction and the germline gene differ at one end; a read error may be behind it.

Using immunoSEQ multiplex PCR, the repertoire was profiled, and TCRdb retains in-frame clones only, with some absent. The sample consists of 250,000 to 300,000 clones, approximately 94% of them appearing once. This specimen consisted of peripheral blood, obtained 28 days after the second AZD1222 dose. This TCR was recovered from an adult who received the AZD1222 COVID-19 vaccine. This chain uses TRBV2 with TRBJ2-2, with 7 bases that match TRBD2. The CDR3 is CTSSGIADWELFF. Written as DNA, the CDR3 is TGTACCAGCAGCGGGATAGCGGACTGGGAGCTGTTTTTT.